The clone carrying this TCR beta chain has just a few counts. TCRdb reprocessed the RT-PCR reads via MiXCR and lists one record per CDR3 protein. The sample carries some 850,000 distinct CDR3 sequences, around 20% recorded once. These data originate in a study of response to subunit inactivated influenza vaccine. The germline V gene encodes CDR1 DFQATT and CDR2 SNEGSKA (reference sequence). CDR3 length equals 15 residues. J was trimmed by 1 base and V by 1 base; bases with no gene match: 3. Sample: PBMCs from blood, taken more than 4 days after vaccination. The gene calls are TRBV20-1 and TRBJ2-2, with 7 bases fitting TRBD1. The clonotype was recovered from a man aged 50-60 years who received an inactivated influenza vaccine. The chain's CDR3 is CSARVQGVNTGELFF. CDR3 nucleotides: TGCAGTGCTAGAGTTCAGGGGGTGAACACCGGGGAGCTGTTTTTT.